This is a list of T cell receptor beta chains from one sample in a study of prognosis after radiotherapy for stage I lung cancer. MiXCR, applied by TCRdb to the multiplex PCR reads, yields one record per CDR3 protein. The repertoire has 11,000 to 15,000 distinct CDR3 sequences, about a quarter of them found once; the top ten carry about a tenth. Here the sequenced sample was PBMCs, taken before or after stereotactic body radiation therapy (not recorded which). Receptors originate from a donor aged 50 or older with non-small cell lung cancer. Each CDR3 is given with its conserved first and last residue. Clone size is shown for a subset of rows, as once, few, many or a class of expanded clone.

abundance	v_gene	CDR3aa
medium-sized	TRBV12-3/TRBV12-4	CASRTTGTYEQYF
many	TRBV5-1	CASSRTGSEGTEAFF
medium-sized	TRBV4-1	CASSLDRGGSDTQYF
-	TRBV12-3/TRBV12-4	CAGSFGQGIDEKHF
many	TRBV5-4	CASSPRTGGNEKLFF
medium-sized	TRBV28	CATQGLYGYTF
many	TRBV6-5	CASSYGREKTEAFF
many	TRBV18	CASSFVEGTGSIEAFF
-	TRBV27	CASSKRGTRGSPYEQYF
medium-sized	TRBV28	CASNRPSRHEQFF
-	TRBV19	CASTTLAGGRSYNEQFF
many	TRBV20-1	CSAARDSYYGYTF
many	TRBV24-1	CATSEGTSRTAGFRNEQFF
medium-sized	TRBV5-1	CASSWGTGNSPLHF
large	TRBV20-1	CSATGTRGTDTQYF
many	TRBV30	CAWSHKTGRGSTEAFF
-	TRBV12-5	CASGPQEEGDNEQFF